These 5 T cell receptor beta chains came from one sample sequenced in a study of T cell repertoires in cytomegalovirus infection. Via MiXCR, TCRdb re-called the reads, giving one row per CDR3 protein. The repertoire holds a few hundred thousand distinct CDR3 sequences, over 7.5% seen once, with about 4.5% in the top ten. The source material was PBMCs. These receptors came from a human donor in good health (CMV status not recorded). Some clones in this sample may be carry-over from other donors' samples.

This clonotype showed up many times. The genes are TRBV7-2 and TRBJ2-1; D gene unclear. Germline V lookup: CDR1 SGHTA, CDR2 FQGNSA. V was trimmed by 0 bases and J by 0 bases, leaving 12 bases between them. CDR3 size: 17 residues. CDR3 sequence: CASSLARPLSSYNEQFF. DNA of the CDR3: TGTGCCAGCAGCTTAGCGCGGCCGCTTAGCTCCTACAATGAGCAGTTCTTC.

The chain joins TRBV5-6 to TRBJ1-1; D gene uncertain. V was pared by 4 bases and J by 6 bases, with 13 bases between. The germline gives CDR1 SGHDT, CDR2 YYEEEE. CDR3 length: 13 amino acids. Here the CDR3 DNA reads TGTGCCAGCAGCCTCGGTGGTTCCCCTGAAGCTTTCTTT. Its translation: CASSLGGSPEAFF.

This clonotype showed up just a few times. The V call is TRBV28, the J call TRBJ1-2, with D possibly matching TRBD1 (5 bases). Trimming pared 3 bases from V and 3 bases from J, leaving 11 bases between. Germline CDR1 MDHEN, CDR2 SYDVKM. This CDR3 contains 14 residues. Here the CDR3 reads CASSFREFHYGYTF. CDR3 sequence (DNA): TGTGCCAGCAGTTTCAGGGAGTTCCACTATGGCTACACCTTC.

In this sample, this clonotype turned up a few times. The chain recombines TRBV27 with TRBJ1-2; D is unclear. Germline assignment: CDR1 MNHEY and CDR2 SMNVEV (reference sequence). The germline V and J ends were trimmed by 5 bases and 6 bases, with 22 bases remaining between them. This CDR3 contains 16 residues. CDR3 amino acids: CASSPRGIWEEDGYTF. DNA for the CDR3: TGTGCCAGCAGTCCCCGAGGTATATGGGAAGAAGATGGCTACACCTTC.

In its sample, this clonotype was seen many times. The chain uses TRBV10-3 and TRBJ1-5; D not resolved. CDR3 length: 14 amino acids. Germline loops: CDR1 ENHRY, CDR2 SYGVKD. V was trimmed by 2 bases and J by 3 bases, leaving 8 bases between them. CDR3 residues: CAISEAADNQPQHF. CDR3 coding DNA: TGTGCCATCAGTGAGGCCGCAGACAATCAGCCCCAGCATTTT.